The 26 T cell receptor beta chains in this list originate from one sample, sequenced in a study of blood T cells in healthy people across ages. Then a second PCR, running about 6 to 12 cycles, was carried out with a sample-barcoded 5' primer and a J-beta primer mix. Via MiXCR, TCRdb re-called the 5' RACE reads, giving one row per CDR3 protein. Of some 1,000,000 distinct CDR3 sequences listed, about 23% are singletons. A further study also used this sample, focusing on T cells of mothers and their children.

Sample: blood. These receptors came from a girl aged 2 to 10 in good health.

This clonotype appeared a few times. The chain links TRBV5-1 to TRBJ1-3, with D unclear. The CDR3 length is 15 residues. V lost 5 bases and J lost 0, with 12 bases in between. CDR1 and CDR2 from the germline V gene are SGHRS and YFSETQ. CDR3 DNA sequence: TGCGCCAGCAGGGACGGACGGGACTCTGGAAACACCATATATTTT. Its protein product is CASRDGRDSGNTIYF.

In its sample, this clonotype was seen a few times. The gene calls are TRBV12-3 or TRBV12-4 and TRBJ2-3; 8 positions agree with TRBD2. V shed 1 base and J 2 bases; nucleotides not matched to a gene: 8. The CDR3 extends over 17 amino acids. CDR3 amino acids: CASSLGSPAGATDTQYF. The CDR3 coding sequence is TGTGCCAGCAGTTTAGGGTCCCCAGCGGGGGCCACAGATACGCAGTATTTT.

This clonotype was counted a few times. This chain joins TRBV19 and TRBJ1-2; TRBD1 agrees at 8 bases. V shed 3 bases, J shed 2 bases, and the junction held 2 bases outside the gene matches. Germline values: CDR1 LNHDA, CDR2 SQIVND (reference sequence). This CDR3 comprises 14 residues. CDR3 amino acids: CASSIRTGNYGYTF. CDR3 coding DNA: TGTGCCAGTAGTATCAGGACAGGGAACTATGGCTACACCTTC.

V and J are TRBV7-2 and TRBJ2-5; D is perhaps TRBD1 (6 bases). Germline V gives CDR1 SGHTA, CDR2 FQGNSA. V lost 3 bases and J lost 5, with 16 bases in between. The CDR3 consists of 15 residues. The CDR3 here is CASSFSTGSRETQYF. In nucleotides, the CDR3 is TGTGCCAGCAGCTTCAGTACAGGGTCGAGGGAGACCCAGTACTTC.

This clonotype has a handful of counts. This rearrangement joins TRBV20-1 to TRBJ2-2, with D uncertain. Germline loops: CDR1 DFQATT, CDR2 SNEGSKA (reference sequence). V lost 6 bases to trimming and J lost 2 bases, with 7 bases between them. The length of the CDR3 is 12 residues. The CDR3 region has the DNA TGCAGTGCCGGCGCAAACACCGGGGAGCTGTTTTTT. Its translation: CSAGANTGELFF.

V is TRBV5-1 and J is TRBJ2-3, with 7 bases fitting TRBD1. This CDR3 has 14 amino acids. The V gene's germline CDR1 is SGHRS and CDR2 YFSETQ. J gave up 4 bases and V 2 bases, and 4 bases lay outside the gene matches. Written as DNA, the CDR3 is TGCGCCAGCAGCTTCAACAGGGGTGCAGATACGCAGTATTTT. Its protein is CASSFNRGADTQYF.

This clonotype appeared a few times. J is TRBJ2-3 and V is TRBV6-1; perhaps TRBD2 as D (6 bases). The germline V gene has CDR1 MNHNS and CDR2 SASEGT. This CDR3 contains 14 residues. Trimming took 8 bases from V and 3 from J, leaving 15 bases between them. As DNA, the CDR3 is TGTGCCAGCGGAGACCGGGACTTTACAGATACGCAGTATTTT. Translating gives CASGDRDFTDTQYF.

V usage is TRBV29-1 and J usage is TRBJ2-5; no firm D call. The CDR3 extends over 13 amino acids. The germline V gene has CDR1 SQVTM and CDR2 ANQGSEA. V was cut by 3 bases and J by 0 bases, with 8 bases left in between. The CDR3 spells CSVEPLYQETQYF. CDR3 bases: TGCAGCGTTGAGCCTCTGTACCAAGAGACCCAGTACTTC.

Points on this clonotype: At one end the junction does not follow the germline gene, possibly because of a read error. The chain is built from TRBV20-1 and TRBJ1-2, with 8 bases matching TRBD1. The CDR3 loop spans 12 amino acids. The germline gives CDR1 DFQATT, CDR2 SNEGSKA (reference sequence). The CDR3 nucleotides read TGCAGTGCTAGAGATGGGACAGGCCGGTCCGATTTC. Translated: CSARDGTGRSDF.

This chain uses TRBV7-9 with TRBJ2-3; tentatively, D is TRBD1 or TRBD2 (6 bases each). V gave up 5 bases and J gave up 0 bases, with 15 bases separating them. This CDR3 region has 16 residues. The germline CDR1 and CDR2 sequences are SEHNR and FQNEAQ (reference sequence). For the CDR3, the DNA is TGTGCCAGCAGCATCCCCGAGGGGGGAAGCACAGATACGCAGTATTTT. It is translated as CASSIPEGGSTDTQYF. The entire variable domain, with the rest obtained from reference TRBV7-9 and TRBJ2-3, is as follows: DTGVSQNPRHKITKRGQNVTFRCDPISEHNRLYWYRQTLGQGPEFLTYFQNEAQLEKSRLLSDRFSAERPKGSFSTLEIQRTEQGDSAMYLCASSIPEGGSTDTQYFGPGTRLTVL.

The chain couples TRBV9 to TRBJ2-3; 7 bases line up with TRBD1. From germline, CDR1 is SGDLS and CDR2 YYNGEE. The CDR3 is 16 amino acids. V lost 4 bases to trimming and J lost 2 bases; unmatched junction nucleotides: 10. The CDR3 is CASSRKTGVDTDTQYF. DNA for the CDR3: TGTGCCAGCAGCAGGAAAACAGGGGTCGACACAGATACGCAGTATTTT.

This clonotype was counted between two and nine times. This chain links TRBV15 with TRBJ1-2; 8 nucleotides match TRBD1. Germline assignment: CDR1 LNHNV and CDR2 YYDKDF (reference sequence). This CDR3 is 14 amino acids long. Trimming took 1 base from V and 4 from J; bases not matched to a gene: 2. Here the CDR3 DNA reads TGTGCCACCAGCAGAGCCGGGACAGGCTATGGCTACACCTTC. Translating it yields CATSRAGTGYGYTF. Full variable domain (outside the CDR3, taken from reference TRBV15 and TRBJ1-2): DAMVIQNPRYQVTQFGKPVTLSCSQTLNHNVMYWYQQKSSQAPKLLFHYYDKDFNNEADTPDNFQSRRPNTSFCFLDIRSPGLGDTAMYLCATSRAGTGYGYTFGSGTRLTVV.

The CDR3 reads CSVDFQGLSGANVLTF. The CDR3 DNA follows: TGCAGCGTTGATTTCCAGGGGCTAAGTGGGGCCAACGTCCTGACTTTC. The chain links TRBV29-1 to TRBJ2-6; D perhaps matches TRBD1 (6 bases). The germline V gene has CDR1 SQVTM and CDR2 ANQGSEA. Trimming removed 3 bases at V and 3 bases at J, with 15 bases between. CDR3 length equals 16 residues.

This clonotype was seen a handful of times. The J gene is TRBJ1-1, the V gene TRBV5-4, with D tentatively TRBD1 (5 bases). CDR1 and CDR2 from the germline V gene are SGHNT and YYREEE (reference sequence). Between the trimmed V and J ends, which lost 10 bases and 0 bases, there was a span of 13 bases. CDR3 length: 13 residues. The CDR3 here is CAVYRNMNTEAFF. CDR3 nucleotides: TGTGCCGTATACAGGAACATGAACACTGAAGCTTTCTTT.

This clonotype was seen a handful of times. In DNA, the CDR3 is TGTGCCAGCAGTTACGCCCAAACTGCAACTAATGAAAAACTGTTTTTT. It is translated as CASSYAQTATNEKLFF. This chain uses TRBV6-5 with TRBJ1-4; D not certain. CDR1 MNHEY and CDR2 SVGAGI come from the germline V gene. Trimming took off 2 bases at V and 0 bases at J, with 10 bases between the two ends. The CDR3 is 16 amino acids.

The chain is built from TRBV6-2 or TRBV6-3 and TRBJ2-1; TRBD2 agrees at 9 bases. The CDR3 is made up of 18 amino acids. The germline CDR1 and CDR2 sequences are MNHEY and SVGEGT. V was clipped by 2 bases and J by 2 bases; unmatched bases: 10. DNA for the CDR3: TGTGCCAGCAGTTACATGGGCGGGAGGGGTACTACCTACAATGAGCAGTTCTTC. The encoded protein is CASSYMGGRGTTYNEQFF.

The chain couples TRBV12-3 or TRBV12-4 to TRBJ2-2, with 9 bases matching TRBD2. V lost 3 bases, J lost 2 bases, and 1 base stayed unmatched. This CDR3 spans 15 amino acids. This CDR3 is CASSFSGGNTGELFF. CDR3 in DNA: TGTGCCAGCAGTTTTAGCGGGGGAAACACCGGGGAGCTGTTTTTT.

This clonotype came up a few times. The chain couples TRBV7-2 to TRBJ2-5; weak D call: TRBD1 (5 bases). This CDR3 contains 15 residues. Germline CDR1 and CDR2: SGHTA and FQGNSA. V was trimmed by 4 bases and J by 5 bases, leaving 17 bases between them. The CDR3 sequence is CASSWGRTTQETQYF. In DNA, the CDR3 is TGTGCCAGCAGCTGGGGCCGGACGACTCAGGAGACCCAGTACTTC.

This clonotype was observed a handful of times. CDR3 sequence: CASRTRLAGRYNEQFF. The CDR3 DNA reads as TGTGCCAGCAGAACCCGACTAGCGGGTCGATACAATGAGCAGTTCTTC. V gene TRBV6-2 or TRBV6-3 combines with J gene TRBJ2-1; 10 bases are shared with TRBD2. Germline assignment: CDR1 MNHEY and CDR2 SVGEGT. This CDR3 has 16 residues. V shed 6 bases and J 4 bases; nucleotides not matched to a gene: 9.

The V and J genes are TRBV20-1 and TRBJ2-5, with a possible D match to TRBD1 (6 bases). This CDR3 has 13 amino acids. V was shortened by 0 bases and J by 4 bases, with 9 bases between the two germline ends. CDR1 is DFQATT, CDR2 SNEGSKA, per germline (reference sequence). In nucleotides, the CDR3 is TGCAGTGCTAGAGAGGGGGCGTTAGAGACCCAGTACTTC. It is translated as CSAREGALETQYF.

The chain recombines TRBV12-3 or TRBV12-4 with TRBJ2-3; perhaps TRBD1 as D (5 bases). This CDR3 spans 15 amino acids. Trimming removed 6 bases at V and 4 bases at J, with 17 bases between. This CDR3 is CASSQGRVGADTQYF. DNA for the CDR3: TGTGCCAGCAGCCAGGGCAGAGTAGGGGCAGATACGCAGTATTTT.

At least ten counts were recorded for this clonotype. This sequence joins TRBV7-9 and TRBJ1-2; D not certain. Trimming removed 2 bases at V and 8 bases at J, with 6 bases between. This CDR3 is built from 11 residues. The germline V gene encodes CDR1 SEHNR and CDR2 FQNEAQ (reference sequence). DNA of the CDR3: TGTGCCAGCAGCTTATTGGGGGGCTACACCTTC. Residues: CASSLLGGYTF.

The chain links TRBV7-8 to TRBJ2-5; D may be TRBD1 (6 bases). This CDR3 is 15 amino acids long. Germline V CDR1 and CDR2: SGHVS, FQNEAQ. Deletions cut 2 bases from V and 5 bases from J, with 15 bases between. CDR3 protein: CASSLNSRGLETQYF. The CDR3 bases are TGTGCCAGCAGCTTAAATTCGAGGGGGTTGGAGACCCAGTACTTC.

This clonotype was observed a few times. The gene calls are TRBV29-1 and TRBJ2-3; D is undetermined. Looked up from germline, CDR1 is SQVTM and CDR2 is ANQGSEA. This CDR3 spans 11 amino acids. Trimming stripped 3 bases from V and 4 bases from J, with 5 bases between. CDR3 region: CSVESPDTQYF. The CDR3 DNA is TGCAGCGTTGAGTCCCCAGATACGCAGTATTTT.

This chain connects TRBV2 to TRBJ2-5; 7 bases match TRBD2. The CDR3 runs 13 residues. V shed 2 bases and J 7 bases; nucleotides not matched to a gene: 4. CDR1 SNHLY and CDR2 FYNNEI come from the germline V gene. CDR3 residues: CASSESGGGTQYF. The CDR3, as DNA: TGTGCCAGCAGTGAATCGGGAGGCGGGACCCAGTACTTC. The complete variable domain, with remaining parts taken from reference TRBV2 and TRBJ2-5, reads EPEVTQTPSHQVTQMGQEVILRCVPISNHLYFYWYRQILGQKVEFLVSFYNNEISEKSEIFDDQFSVERPDGSNFTLKIRSTKLEDSAMYFCASSESGGGTQYFGPGTRLLVL.

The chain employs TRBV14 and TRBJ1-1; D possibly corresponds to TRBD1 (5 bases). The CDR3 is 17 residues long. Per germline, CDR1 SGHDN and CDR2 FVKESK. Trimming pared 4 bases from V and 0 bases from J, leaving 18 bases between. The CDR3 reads CASSRRDRTDLNTEAFF. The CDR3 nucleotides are TGTGCCAGCAGCCGGCGGGACCGAACAGACCTGAACACTGAAGCTTTCTTT.